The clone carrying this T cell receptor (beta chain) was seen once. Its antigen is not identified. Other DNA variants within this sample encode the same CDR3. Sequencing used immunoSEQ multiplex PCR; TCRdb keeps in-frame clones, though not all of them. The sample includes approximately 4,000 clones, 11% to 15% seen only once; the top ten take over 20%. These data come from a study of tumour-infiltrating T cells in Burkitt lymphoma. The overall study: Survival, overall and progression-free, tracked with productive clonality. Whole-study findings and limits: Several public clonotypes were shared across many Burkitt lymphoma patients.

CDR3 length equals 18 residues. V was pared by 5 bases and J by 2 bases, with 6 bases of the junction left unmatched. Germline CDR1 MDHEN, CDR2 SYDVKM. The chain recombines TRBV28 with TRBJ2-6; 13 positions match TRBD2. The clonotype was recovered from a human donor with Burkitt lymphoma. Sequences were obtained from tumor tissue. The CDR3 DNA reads TGTGCCAGCAGTGGACTAGCGGGAGCGAAAGCTGGGGCCAACGTCCTGACTTTC. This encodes CASSGLAGAKAGANVLTF.